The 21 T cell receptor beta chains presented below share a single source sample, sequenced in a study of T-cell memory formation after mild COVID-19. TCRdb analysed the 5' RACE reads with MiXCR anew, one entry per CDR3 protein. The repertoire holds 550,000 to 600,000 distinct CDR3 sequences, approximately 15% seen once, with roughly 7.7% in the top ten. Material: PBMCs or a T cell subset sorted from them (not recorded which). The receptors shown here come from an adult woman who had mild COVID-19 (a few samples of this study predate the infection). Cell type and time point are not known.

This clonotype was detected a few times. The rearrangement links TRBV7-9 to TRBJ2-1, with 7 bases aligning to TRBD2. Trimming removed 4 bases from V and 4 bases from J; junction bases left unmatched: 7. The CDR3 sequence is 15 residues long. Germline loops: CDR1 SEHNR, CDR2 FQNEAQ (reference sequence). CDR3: CASSSTGGDYNEQFF. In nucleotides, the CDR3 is TGTGCCAGCAGCTCTACGGGGGGAGATTACAATGAGCAGTTCTTC.

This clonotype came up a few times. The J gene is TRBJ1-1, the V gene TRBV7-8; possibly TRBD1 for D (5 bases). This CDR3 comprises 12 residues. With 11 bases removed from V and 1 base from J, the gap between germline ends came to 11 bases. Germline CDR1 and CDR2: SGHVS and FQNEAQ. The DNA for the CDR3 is TGTGCCGCTGGGGCTAAGAACACTGAAGCTTTCTTT. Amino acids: CAAGAKNTEAFF.

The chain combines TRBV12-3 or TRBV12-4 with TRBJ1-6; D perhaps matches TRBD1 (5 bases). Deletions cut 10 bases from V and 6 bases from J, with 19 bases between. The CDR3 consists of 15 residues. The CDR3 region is CAILPDSSVNSPLHF. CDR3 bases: TGTGCCATCCTTCCTGACAGCTCCGTTAATTCACCCCTCCACTTT.

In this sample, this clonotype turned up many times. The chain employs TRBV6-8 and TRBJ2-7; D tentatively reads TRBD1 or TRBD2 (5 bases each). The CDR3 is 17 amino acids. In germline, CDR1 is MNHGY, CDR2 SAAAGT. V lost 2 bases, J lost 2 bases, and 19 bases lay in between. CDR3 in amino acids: CASSYPGTIGITYEQYF. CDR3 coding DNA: TGTGCCAGCAGTTACCCCGGGACCATCGGAATAACCTACGAGCAGTACTTC.

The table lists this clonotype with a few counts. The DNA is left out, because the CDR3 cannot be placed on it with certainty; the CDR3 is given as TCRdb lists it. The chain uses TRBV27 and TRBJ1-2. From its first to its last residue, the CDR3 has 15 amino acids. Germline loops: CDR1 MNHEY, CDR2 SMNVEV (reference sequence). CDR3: CASSSSTPGDYSYTF.

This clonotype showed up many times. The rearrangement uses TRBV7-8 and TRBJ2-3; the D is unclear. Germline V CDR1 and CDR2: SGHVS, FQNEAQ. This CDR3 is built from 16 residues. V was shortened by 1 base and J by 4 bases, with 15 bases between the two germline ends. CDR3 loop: CASSLGWALGADTQYF. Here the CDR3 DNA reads TGTGCCAGCAGCTTAGGGTGGGCCCTAGGTGCAGATACGCAGTATTTT. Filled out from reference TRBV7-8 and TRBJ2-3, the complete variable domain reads GAGVSQSPRYKVAKRGQDVALRCDPISGHVSLFWYQQALGQGPEFLTYFQNEAQLDKSGLPSDRFFAERPEGSVSTLKIQRTQQEDSAVYLCASSLGWALGADTQYFGPGTRLTVL.

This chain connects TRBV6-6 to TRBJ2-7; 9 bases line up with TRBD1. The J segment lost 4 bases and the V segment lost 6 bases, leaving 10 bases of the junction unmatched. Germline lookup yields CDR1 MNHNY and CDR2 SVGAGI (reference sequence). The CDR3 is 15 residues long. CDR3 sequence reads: CASSPRDRALYEQYF. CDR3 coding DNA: TGTGCCAGCAGCCCTCGGGACAGGGCACTTTACGAGCAGTACTTC.

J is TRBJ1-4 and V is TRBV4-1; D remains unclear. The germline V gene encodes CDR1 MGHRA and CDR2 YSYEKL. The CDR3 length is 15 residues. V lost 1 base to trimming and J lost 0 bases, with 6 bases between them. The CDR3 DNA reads TGCGCCAGCAGCCAAGTTGCCGCAACTAATGAAAAACTGTTTTTT. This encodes CASSQVAATNEKLFF.

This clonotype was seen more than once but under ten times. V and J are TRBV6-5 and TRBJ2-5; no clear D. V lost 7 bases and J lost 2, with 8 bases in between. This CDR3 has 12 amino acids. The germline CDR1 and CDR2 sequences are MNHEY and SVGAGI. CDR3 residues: CASNDFQETQYF. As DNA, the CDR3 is TGTGCCAGCAATGACTTTCAAGAGACCCAGTACTTC.

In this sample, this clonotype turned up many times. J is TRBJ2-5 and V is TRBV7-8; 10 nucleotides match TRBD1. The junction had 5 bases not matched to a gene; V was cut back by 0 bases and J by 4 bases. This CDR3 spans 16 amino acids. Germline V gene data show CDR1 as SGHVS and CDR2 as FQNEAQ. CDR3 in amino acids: CASSLAGTGVRETQYF. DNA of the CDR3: TGTGCCAGCAGCTTAGCTGGGACAGGGGTGCGAGAGACCCAGTACTTC.

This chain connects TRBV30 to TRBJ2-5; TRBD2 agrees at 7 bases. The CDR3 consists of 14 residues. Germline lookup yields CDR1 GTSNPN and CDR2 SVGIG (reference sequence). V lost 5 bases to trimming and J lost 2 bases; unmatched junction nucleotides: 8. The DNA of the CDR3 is TGTGCCTGGGGATTCGGACTAGTTCAAGAGACCCAGTACTTC. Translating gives CAWGFGLVQETQYF.

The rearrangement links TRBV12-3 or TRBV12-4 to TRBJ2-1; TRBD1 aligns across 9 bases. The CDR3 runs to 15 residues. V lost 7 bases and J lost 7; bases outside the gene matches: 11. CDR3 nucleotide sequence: TGTGCCAGCACACGACCGGGACAGGGTTGGAATGAGCAGTTCTTC. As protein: CASTRPGQGWNEQFF.

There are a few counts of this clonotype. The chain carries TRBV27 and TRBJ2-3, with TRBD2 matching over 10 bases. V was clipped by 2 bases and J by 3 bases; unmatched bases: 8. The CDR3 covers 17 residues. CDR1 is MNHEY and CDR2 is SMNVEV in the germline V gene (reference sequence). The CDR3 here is CASSLAGAGGGTDTQYF. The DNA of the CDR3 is TGTGCCAGCAGTTTAGCTGGAGCGGGAGGGGGGACAGATACGCAGTATTTT.

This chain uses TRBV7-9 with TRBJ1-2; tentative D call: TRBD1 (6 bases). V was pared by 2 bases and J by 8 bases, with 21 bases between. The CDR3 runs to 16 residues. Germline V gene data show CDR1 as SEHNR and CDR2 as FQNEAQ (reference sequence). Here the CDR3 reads CASSLSAGEAFGGYTF. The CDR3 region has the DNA TGTGCCAGCAGCTTATCGGCAGGGGAGGCTTTCGGGGGCTACACCTTC.

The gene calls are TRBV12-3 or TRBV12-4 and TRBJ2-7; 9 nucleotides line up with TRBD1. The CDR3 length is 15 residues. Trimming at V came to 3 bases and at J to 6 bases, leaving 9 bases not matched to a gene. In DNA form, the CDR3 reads TGTGCCAGCAGTTTCTCCGGGACAGGGAAAGGCGAGCAGTACTTC. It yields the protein CASSFSGTGKGEQYF.

CDR3 DNA: TGTGCCAGCAGCCCGGGACGGAGCACTGAAGCTTTCTTT. This encodes CASSPGRSTEAFF. The V and J genes are TRBV5-8 and TRBJ1-1, with D possibly matching TRBD1 (5 bases). Germline V gives CDR1 SGHTS, CDR2 YDEGEE. CDR3 length equals 13 residues. The V end lost 4 bases, the J end lost 4 bases, and 11 bases lay between the germline ends. Full variable domain (rest looked up from reference TRBV5-8 and TRBJ1-1): EAGVTQSPTHLIKTRGQQATLRCSPISGHTSVYWYQQALGLGLQFLLWYDEGEERNRGNFPPRFSGRQFPNYSSELNVNALELEDSALYLCASSPGRSTEAFFGQGTRLTVV.

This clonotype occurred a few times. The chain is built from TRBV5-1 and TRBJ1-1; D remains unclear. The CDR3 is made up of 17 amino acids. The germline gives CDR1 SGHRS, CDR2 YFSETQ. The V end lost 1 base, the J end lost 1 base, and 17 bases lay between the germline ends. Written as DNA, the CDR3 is TGCGCCAGCAGCTTGTCCGGCAGGCCGTTTCAGAACACTGAAGCTTTCTTT. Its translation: CASSLSGRPFQNTEAFF.

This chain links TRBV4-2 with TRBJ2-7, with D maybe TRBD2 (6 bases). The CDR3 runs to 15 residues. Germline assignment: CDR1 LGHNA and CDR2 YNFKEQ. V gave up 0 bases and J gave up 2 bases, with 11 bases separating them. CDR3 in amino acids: CASSQEGGTAYEQYF. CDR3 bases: TGTGCCAGCAGCCAAGAAGGAGGGACTGCCTACGAGCAGTACTTC.

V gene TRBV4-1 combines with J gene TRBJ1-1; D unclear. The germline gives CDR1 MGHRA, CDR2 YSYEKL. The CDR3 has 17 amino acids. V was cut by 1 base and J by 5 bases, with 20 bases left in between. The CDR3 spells CASSQAQTVRRVTEAFF. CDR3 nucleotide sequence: TGCGCCAGCAGCCAAGCCCAGACGGTCCGGCGGGTAACTGAAGCTTTCTTT.

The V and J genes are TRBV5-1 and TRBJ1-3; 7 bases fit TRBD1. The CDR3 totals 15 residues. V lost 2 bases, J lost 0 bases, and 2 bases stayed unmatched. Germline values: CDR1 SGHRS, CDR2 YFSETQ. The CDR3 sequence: CASSLQGSSGNTIYF. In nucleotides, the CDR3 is TGCGCCAGCAGCTTACAGGGGAGCTCTGGAAACACCATATATTTT.

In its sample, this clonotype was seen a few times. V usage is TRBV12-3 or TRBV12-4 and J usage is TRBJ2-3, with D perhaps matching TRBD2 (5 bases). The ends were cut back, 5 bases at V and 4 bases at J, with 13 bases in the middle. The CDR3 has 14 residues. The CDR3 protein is CASSPGRGPDTQYF. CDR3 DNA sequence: TGTGCCAGCAGTCCTGGAAGAGGGCCAGATACGCAGTATTTT.